This T cell receptor beta chain was retrieved from a study of T cell repertoires in cytomegalovirus infection. About the study: Both CMV infection and a matching HLA type were indicated by public TCR beta signatures. Study observations and caveats: It was HLA-C-restricted CMV-specific TCR beta clonotypes that dominated the response ex vivo. Pooled public TCR beta family frequency picked out CMV carriers with the relevant HLA.

Concerning this clonotype itself: Its target is not known.

TCRdb re-analysed the reads in MiXCR, keeping a single row per CDR3 protein. This sample has 75,000 to 95,000 distinct CDR3 sequences, with roughly 44% found just once. After removal of 3 bases from V and 9 bases from J, the junction contained 11 bases not matched to a gene. CDR1 is LGHNA and CDR2 is YNFKEQ in the germline V gene. The CDR3 sequence is 15 residues long. This material consisted of CD8+ T cells from cultured PBMCs, taken from culture after CMV antigen stimulation. V is TRBV4-2 and J is TRBJ2-1; TRBD2 matches 7 bases. This sequence was found in a human donor in good health (CMV status not recorded). Some clones in this sample may be carry-over from other donors' samples. CDR3 protein: CASSQKGVAGVEQFF. The DNA for the CDR3 is TGTGCCAGCAGCCAGAAAGGTGTGGCGGGGGTTGAGCAGTTCTTC.